This T cell receptor beta chain was captured by sequencing in a study of blood T cell repertoires in COVID-19. Looking at the study overall: Acute and convalescent COVID-19 specimens originated in the United States, Italy and Spain. T cells, B-cell-depleted T cells, or PBMCs provided the cDNA or gDNA that served as material.

Original methodology: Amplified reference gene primers provided the basis for estimating nucleated cell counts. Assay used: immunoSEQ multiplex PCR; TCRdb lists only in-frame clones, some missing. Clone size and V and J calls were adopted from that table, with D and trimming inferred from the DNA. The table records 130,000 to 150,000 clones, around 87% of them present only once. The CDR3 runs 15 residues. Per the germline V gene, CDR1 is SQVTM and CDR2 is ANQGSEA. Trimming removed 6 bases at V and 0 bases at J, with 18 bases between. This clone is a singleton in its sample. The chain recombines TRBV29-1 with TRBJ2-7, with D perhaps TRBD1 (6 bases). This receptor was taken from a woman aged 55-69 years with active COVID-19. Sequencing used peripheral blood. CDR3 sequence: CSVDILSRGSYEQYF. The CDR3 nucleotides read TGCAGCGTCGACATACTAAGCAGGGGCTCCTACGAGCAGTACTTC.